This is a list of T cell receptor beta chains from one sample in a study of blood T cells in healthy people across ages. TCRdb reprocessed the 5' RACE reads via MiXCR and lists one record per CDR3 protein. Here the sample spans over a million distinct CDR3 sequences, almost 60% being singletons. The sample consisted of blood. The receptors derive from a man between 18 and 35 years old in good health. Each CDR3 is given with its conserved first and last residue. A D gene is named only where the DNA matches it firmly. Clone size is given for some rows only: seen once, a few or many times, or a class if the clone is expanded.

j_call | v_call | d_call | clone_size | cdr3_nt | cdr3_aa
TRBJ1-2 | TRBV29-1 | TRBD1 | . | TGCAGCGTTATACAACTGGGGACAGGGGATGGCTACACCTTC | CSVIQLGTGDGYTF
TRBJ2-3 | TRBV10-3 | . | . | TGTGCCATCAGTGAGGAAAACCCGGGGAATACGCAGTATTTT | CAISEENPGNTQYF
TRBJ1-3 | TRBV12-3/TRBV12-4 | . | . | TGTGCCAGCAGCAAACTCGAGGGAAACACCATATATTTT | CASSKLEGNTIYF
TRBJ2-1 | TRBV7-7 | TRBD2 | . | TGTGCCAGCAGCTTCGGGACTAATAATGAGCAGTTCTTC | CASSFGTNNEQFF
TRBJ2-3 | TRBV20-1 | TRBD2 | . | TGCAGTGCGCTAAAACTAGCGGGGGCCTCAGATACGCAGTATTTT | CSALKLAGASDTQYF
TRBJ2-1 | TRBV29-1 | . | . | TGCAGCGTTTACAAAGGGGAGAATGAGCAGTTCTTC | CSVYKGENEQFF
TRBJ1-4 | TRBV25-1 | TRBD1 | . | TGTGCCAGCAGTGGGACAGGGAATAATGAAAAACTGTTTTTT | CASSGTGNNEKLFF
TRBJ1-1 | TRBV11-1 | . | . | TGTGCCAGCAGCCTGCAGCCGTGGGGTGATGAAGCTTTCTTT | CASSLQPWGDEAFF
TRBJ2-5 | TRBV29-1 | . | few | TGCAGCGTTGCAGGGTTCGGCCAAGAGACCCAGTACTTC | CSVAGFGQETQYF
TRBJ2-1 | TRBV4-2 | . | . | TGTGCCAGCAGCCTGTCTAGGTCTGACGTCGCAACAGGCAATGAGCAGTTCTTC | CASSLSRSDVATGNEQFF
TRBJ2-1 | TRBV7-2 | . | . | TGTGCCAGCAGCTTAGTAGGGTTCAGGACCGATGAGCAGTTCTTC | CASSLVGFRTDEQFF
TRBJ2-1 | TRBV4-1 | . | . | TGCGCCAGCAGCCACCTGGGACCATACAATGAGCAGTTCTTC | CASSHLGPYNEQFF
TRBJ2-1 | TRBV24-1 | TRBD2 | . | TGTGCCACCAGTGGTGGGGGGGTGTACAATGAGCAGTTCTTC | CATSGGGVYNEQFF
TRBJ1-1 | TRBV29-1 | . | . | TGCAGCGTTGACGGAGGAGGTGGTACTGAAGCTTTCTTT | CSVDGGGGTEAFF
TRBJ2-1 | TRBV29-1 | . | . | TGCAGCATTGCCGAGACAAACTCCTACAATGAGCAGTTCTTC | CSIAETNSYNEQFF
TRBJ1-2 | TRBV12-3/TRBV12-4 | . | . | TGTGCCAGCAGTTTGGCCGCAGGGAATGGCTACACCTTC | CASSLAAGNGYTF
TRBJ1-1 | TRBV7-9 | . | . | TGTGCCAGCAGTACGCAATCTGGGAACACTGAAGCTTTCTTT | CASSTQSGNTEAFF
TRBJ1-6 | TRBV28 | . | . | TGTGCCAGCAGTTTGCCGGGGATCGATAATTCACCCCTCCACTTT | CASSLPGIDNSPLHF
TRBJ2-5 | TRBV11-2 | TRBD1 | . | TGTGCCAGCAGCCCCGTTTTGGGACAGGGGTACCAAGAGACCCAGTACTTC | CASSPVLGQGYQETQYF
TRBJ1-2 | TRBV2 | . | few | TGTGCCAGCAGTGAGGCCAGAAACTATGGCTACACCTTC | CASSEARNYGYTF